This is a list of T cell receptor beta chains from one sample in a study of graft-versus-host responses after intestinal transplantation. What these receptors recognize is not known. Sequencing was performed with immunoSEQ multiplex PCR; in TCRdb, only in-frame clones are kept and a portion is missing. The repertoire holds over 75,000 clones, with about 85% as singletons. This specimen was unstimulated CD4+ T cells sorted from spleen or lymph node cells, taken before transplant. These receptors originate from a human donor who was the organ donor for an intestinal transplant. CDR3s include the opening cysteine and the closing phenylalanine or tryptophan. D genes are given only for firm matches. Expanded clones get a size class; other rows say once, few or many, or leave the size out.

V gene: TRBV6-5
CDR3 length: 14
clone size: -
J gene: TRBJ1-3
D gene: -
CDR3 protein: CASSWGSSGNTIYF
CDR3 DNA: TGTGCCAGCAGTTGGGGCAGCTCTGGAAACACCATATATTTT

V gene: TRBV5-1
CDR3 length: 12
clone size: -
J gene: TRBJ2-2
D gene: -
CDR3 protein: CASSLLTGELFF
CDR3 DNA: TGCGCCAGCAGCTTGTTAACCGGGGAGCTGTTTTTT

V gene: TRBV15
CDR3 length: 12
clone size: few
J gene: TRBJ1-2
D gene: -
CDR3 protein: CATSRDQGGYTF
CDR3 DNA: TGTGCCACCAGCAGAGATCAGGGTGGCTACACCTTC

V gene: TRBV6-1
CDR3 length: 15
clone size: -
J gene: TRBJ1-2
D gene: -
CDR3 protein: CASRLVVSANYGYTF
CDR3 DNA: TGTGCCAGCCGACTGGTAGTGAGTGCTAACTATGGCTACACCTTC

V gene: TRBV4-1
CDR3 length: 16
clone size: -
J gene: TRBJ2-4
D gene: TRBD2
CDR3 protein: CASSQGGAGLGNIQYF
CDR3 DNA: TGCGCCAGCAGCCAAGGGGGAGCGGGACTTGGAAACATTCAGTACTTC

V gene: TRBV6-5
CDR3 length: 15
clone size: -
J gene: TRBJ2-7
D gene: -
CDR3 protein: CASSYDGALRGEQYF
CDR3 DNA: TGTGCCAGCAGTTACGATGGAGCCCTTAGAGGCGAGCAGTACTTC

V gene: TRBV7-9
CDR3 length: 16
clone size: -
J gene: TRBJ2-1
D gene: TRBD1
CDR3 protein: CASSLAWGQGWDEQFF
CDR3 DNA: TGTGCCAGCAGCTTAGCGTGGGGACAGGGATGGGATGAGCAGTTCTTC

V gene: TRBV19
CDR3 length: 13
clone size: -
J gene: TRBJ1-4
D gene: -
CDR3 protein: CATSGSSNEKLFF
CDR3 DNA: TGTGCCACTTCCGGGTCCTCTAATGAAAAACTGTTTTTT

V gene: TRBV27
CDR3 length: 20
clone size: -
J gene: TRBJ2-7
D gene: -
CDR3 protein: CASSFTMDRGVASRNYEQYF
CDR3 DNA: TGTGCCAGCAGTTTCACGATGGACCGGGGAGTCGCCAGCAGAAACTACGAGCAGTACTTC

V gene: TRBV11-3
CDR3 length: 13
clone size: once
J gene: TRBJ1-2
D gene: TRBD1
CDR3 protein: CASSLGQGYGYTF
CDR3 DNA: TGTGCCAGCAGCTTGGGACAGGGCTATGGCTACACCTTC

V gene: TRBV19
CDR3 length: 15
clone size: -
J gene: TRBJ2-7
D gene: -
CDR3 protein: CASSISLRSSYEQYF
CDR3 DNA: TGTGCCAGTAGTATTTCCCTCCGGAGCTCCTACGAGCAGTACTTC

V gene: TRBV6-6
CDR3 length: 13
clone size: few
J gene: TRBJ1-2
D gene: -
CDR3 protein: CASSQDGIYGYTF
CDR3 DNA: TGTGCCAGCAGCCAGGACGGGATCTATGGCTACACCTTC

V gene: TRBV7-9
CDR3 length: 16
clone size: -
J gene: TRBJ2-5
D gene: TRBD1
CDR3 protein: CASSHRNSRGLETQYF
CDR3 DNA: TGTGCCAGCAGCCACCGGAATAGTAGGGGGCTAGAGACCCAGTACTTC

V gene: TRBV28
CDR3 length: 14
clone size: -
J gene: TRBJ1-4
D gene: TRBD1
CDR3 protein: CASRPGGEVRKLFF
CDR3 DNA: TGTGCCAGCAGGCCAGGGGGCGAGGTTAGAAAACTGTTTTTT

V gene: TRBV19
CDR3 length: 19
clone size: -
J gene: TRBJ2-5
D gene: TRBD1
CDR3 protein: CASSRGPPITGTGEETQYF
CDR3 DNA: TGTGCCAGTAGCCGCGGACCTCCAATTACCGGGACAGGGGAAGAGACCCAGTACTTC

V gene: TRBV5-6
CDR3 length: 15
clone size: -
J gene: TRBJ2-3
D gene: -
CDR3 protein: CASSLSAGHTDTQYF
CDR3 DNA: TGTGCCAGCAGCTTGTCGGCAGGTCACACAGATACGCAGTATTTT

V gene: TRBV5-1
CDR3 length: 18
clone size: -
J gene: TRBJ2-2
D gene: TRBD1
CDR3 protein: CASSHGDRGRGNTGELFF
CDR3 DNA: TGCGCCAGCAGCCACGGGGACAGGGGGCGAGGGAACACCGGGGAGCTGTTTTTT

V gene: TRBV5-1
CDR3 length: 13
clone size: -
J gene: TRBJ1-1
D gene: -
CDR3 protein: CASSSVGDTEAFF
CDR3 DNA: TGCGCCAGCAGCAGCGTAGGGGACACTGAAGCTTTCTTT

V gene: TRBV18
CDR3 length: 16
clone size: -
J gene: TRBJ2-3
D gene: -
CDR3 protein: CASSSNRQGKTDTQYF
CDR3 DNA: TGTGCCAGCTCATCAAACAGGCAGGGAAAGACAGATACGCAGTATTTT

V gene: TRBV28
CDR3 length: 14
clone size: -
J gene: TRBJ2-7
D gene: -
CDR3 protein: CASSLGGSLGEQYF
CDR3 DNA: TGTGCCAGCAGTTTAGGCGGGTCCCTGGGAGAGCAGTACTTC

V gene: TRBV15
CDR3 length: 14
clone size: -
J gene: TRBJ2-2
D gene: -
CDR3 protein: CATSRDSLSGELFF
CDR3 DNA: TGTGCCACCAGCAGAGATTCCCTCTCCGGGGAGCTGTTTTTT

V gene: TRBV11-1
CDR3 length: 15
clone size: -
J gene: TRBJ2-5
D gene: TRBD2
CDR3 protein: CASSIPGLARETQYF
CDR3 DNA: TGTGCCAGCAGCATACCAGGACTAGCGAGGGAGACCCAGTACTTC

V gene: TRBV6-1
CDR3 length: 13
clone size: once
J gene: TRBJ2-3
D gene: -
CDR3 protein: CASSEAPLATQYF
CDR3 DNA: TGTGCCAGCAGTGAAGCGCCGCTAGCGACGCAGTATTTT

V gene: TRBV2
CDR3 length: 14
clone size: -
J gene: TRBJ1-1
D gene: -
CDR3 protein: CASSVIQIGLEAFF
CDR3 DNA: TGTGCCAGCAGTGTAATACAGATCGGCCTTGAAGCTTTCTTT

V gene: TRBV28
CDR3 length: 14
clone size: -
J gene: TRBJ2-7
D gene: -
CDR3 protein: CASSLGGPQYEQYF
CDR3 DNA: TGTGCCAGCAGCTTGGGGGGGCCGCAATACGAGCAGTACTTC

V gene: TRBV11-3
CDR3 length: 16
clone size: few
J gene: TRBJ2-1
D gene: TRBD2
CDR3 protein: CASSYQGTSGGIEQFF
CDR3 DNA: TGTGCCAGCAGCTACCAGGGGACTAGCGGGGGGATTGAGCAGTTCTTC

V gene: TRBV5-1
CDR3 length: 14
clone size: -
J gene: TRBJ2-1
D gene: TRBD2
CDR3 protein: CASSLSGASNEQFF
CDR3 DNA: TGCGCCAGCAGCCTTAGCGGGGCCAGCAATGAGCAGTTCTTC

V gene: TRBV10-3
CDR3 length: 12
clone size: -
J gene: TRBJ2-5
D gene: -
CDR3 protein: CAISESEAMQYF
CDR3 DNA: TGTGCCATCAGTGAGTCGGAGGCGATGCAGTACTTC

V gene: TRBV2
CDR3 length: 14
clone size: -
J gene: TRBJ2-1
D gene: TRBD2
CDR3 protein: CASSGLAGGNEQFF
CDR3 DNA: TGTGCCAGCAGTGGACTAGCGGGAGGTAATGAGCAGTTCTTC

V gene: TRBV7-9
CDR3 length: 15
clone size: -
J gene: TRBJ1-4
D gene: -
CDR3 protein: CASSLGRVPNEKLFF
CDR3 DNA: TGTGCCAGCAGCTTAGGTCGGGTCCCGAATGAAAAACTGTTTTTT

V gene: TRBV7-9
CDR3 length: 15
clone size: -
J gene: TRBJ2-7
D gene: TRBD1
CDR3 protein: CASSLVGTATYEQYF
CDR3 DNA: TGTGCCAGCAGCTTAGTAGGGACAGCTACCTACGAGCAGTACTTC

V gene: TRBV6-5
CDR3 length: 14
clone size: -
J gene: TRBJ1-2
D gene: TRBD1
CDR3 protein: CASSYSTGYDGYTF
CDR3 DNA: TGTGCCAGCAGTTACTCGACAGGGTACGATGGCTACACCTTC

V gene: TRBV28
CDR3 length: 17
clone size: -
J gene: TRBJ2-1
D gene: TRBD2
CDR3 protein: CASSPQWGGRSYNEQFF
CDR3 DNA: TGTGCCAGCAGTCCGCAGTGGGGCGGGAGGTCCTACAATGAGCAGTTCTTC

V gene: TRBV16
CDR3 length: 13
clone size: -
J gene: TRBJ2-1
D gene: -
CDR3 protein: CASSPTLYNEQFF
CDR3 DNA: TGTGCCAGCAGCCCTACCTTATACAATGAGCAGTTCTTC

V gene: TRBV7-3
CDR3 length: 14
clone size: -
J gene: TRBJ2-6
D gene: -
CDR3 protein: CASSPFSGANVLTF
CDR3 DNA: TGTGCCAGCAGCCCCTTCTCTGGGGCCAACGTCCTGACTTTC

V gene: TRBV5-4
CDR3 length: 15
clone size: -
J gene: TRBJ1-3
D gene: TRBD1
CDR3 protein: CASSPNRGPGNTIYF
CDR3 DNA: TGTGCCAGCAGCCCGAACAGGGGGCCTGGAAACACCATATATTTT

V gene: TRBV19
CDR3 length: 15
clone size: -
J gene: TRBJ2-7
D gene: TRBD2
CDR3 protein: CASSISSGEGYEQYF
CDR3 DNA: TGTGCCAGTAGTATATCTTCGGGGGAGGGCTACGAGCAGTACTTC

V gene: TRBV6-1
CDR3 length: 18
clone size: -
J gene: TRBJ1-2
D gene: TRBD1
CDR3 protein: CASSEMLGLDRALYGYTF
CDR3 DNA: TGTGCCAGCAGTGAAATGCTAGGATTAGACAGGGCGCTTTATGGCTACACCTTC